These T cell receptor beta chains were read from a single sample in a study of naive and memory T cell subsets. TCRdb ran MiXCR on the UMI-ligation and nested PCR reads and lists one entry per CDR3 protein. Altogether 77,000 or so distinct CDR3 sequences are present, 10% to 15% being singletons, with the ten largest covering about 0.9%. Sequences were obtained from central memory CD4+ T cells from blood. The receptors shown here come from a human donor in good health. The CDR3 runs from the conserved cysteine through the conserved F or W. A D gene is named only where the DNA matches it firmly. The size entry is marked missing in some rows and otherwise reads once, few, many or a size class.

v_call	cdr3_length	d_call	j_call	clone_size	cdr3_aa	cdr3_nt
TRBV19	14	.	TRBJ1-4	once	CASSPGRANEKLFF	TGTGCCAGTTCCCCAGGGAGGGCTAATGAAAAACTGTTTTTT
TRBV5-5	14	.	TRBJ1-1	few	CASSLAGGRQEAFF	TGTGCCAGCAGCTTGGCGGGGGGCAGGCAAGAAGCTTTCTTT
TRBV27	15	TRBD1	TRBJ2-2	few	CASSDRGLGATELFF	TGTGCCAGCTCTGACAGGGGGCTTGGAGCAACGGAGCTGTTTTTT
TRBV7-2	15	TRBD1	TRBJ1-4	.	CASSSTGAALEKLFF	TGTGCCAGCAGCTCGACAGGGGCCGCCCTTGAAAAACTGTTTTTT
TRBV6-2/TRBV6-3	14	.	TRBJ1-2	few	CASHFGAALIGYTF	TGTGCCAGCCATTTCGGGGCAGCTCTAATCGGCTACACCTTC
TRBV20-1	17	TRBD2	TRBJ2-7	many	CSARDSLRLAGVYEQYF	TGCAGTGCTAGAGACTCACTCCGACTAGCGGGAGTCTACGAGCAGTACTTC
TRBV14	16	.	TRBJ2-3	.	CASSHQQGSSTDTQYF	TGTGCCAGCAGCCATCAACAGGGAAGTAGCACAGATACGCAGTATTTT
TRBV6-2/TRBV6-3	16	TRBD1	TRBJ2-2	many	CASSPSRTGGIGELFF	TGTGCCAGCAGTCCTTCTCGGACAGGGGGCATCGGGGAGCTGTTTTTT
TRBV19	11	.	TRBJ1-5	.	CASSNVQPQHF	TGTGCCAGTAGTAACGTACAGCCCCAGCATTTT
TRBV23-1	17	.	TRBJ1-2	many	CASSPSRGLRWNYGYTF	TGCGCCAGCAGTCCCTCCCGCGGACTACGCTGGAACTATGGCTACACCTTC
TRBV24-1	14	.	TRBJ2-2	few	CATSPLSNTGELFF	TGTGCCACCAGTCCACTTTCAAACACCGGGGAGCTGTTTTTT
TRBV28	17	TRBD2	TRBJ2-2	many	CASSGPSGRAGTGELFF	TGTGCCAGCAGTGGGCCCAGCGGGAGGGCCGGGACCGGGGAGCTGTTTTTT
TRBV10-3	17	TRBD2	TRBJ2-1	.	CAISESMGGSVPSGQFF	TGTGCCATCAGTGAGTCGATGGGCGGGAGCGTACCCTCGGGCCAGTTCTTC
TRBV29-1	12	.	TRBJ1-1	many	CSVSRAVPEAFF	TGCAGCGTTTCGCGGGCCGTCCCTGAAGCTTTCTTT
TRBV24-1	15	.	TRBJ2-2	.	CATSVGDSYTGELFF	TGTGCCACCAGTGTGGGAGACTCCTACACCGGGGAGCTGTTTTTT
TRBV20-1	13	.	TRBJ2-3	few	CSARVLLVNTQYF	TGCAGTGCTAGAGTTCTCCTCGTGAATACGCAGTATTTT
TRBV5-6	14	.	TRBJ2-7	.	CASSLDGQSYEQYF	TGTGCCAGCAGCTTGGACGGACAGTCCTACGAGCAGTACTTC
TRBV29-1	13	.	TRBJ2-3	.	CSGDTGGTDTQYF	TGCAGCGGCGACACTGGGGGCACAGATACGCAGTATTTT
TRBV27	11	.	TRBJ1-2	.	CASGLNYGYTF	TGTGCCAGCGGGTTGAACTATGGCTACACCTTC
TRBV28	12	.	TRBJ2-7	.	CASVSVSSEQYF	TGTGCCAGCGTGTCGGTTTCCTCCGAGCAGTACTTC
TRBV18	16	TRBD2	TRBJ2-1	.	CASSPSSGRAGNEQFF	TGTGCCAGCTCACCTTCTAGCGGGAGGGCCGGTAATGAGCAGTTCTTC
TRBV25-1	15	TRBD2	TRBJ2-1	.	CASSDREGSYNEQFF	TGTGCCAGCAGTGACCGGGAGGGATCCTACAATGAGCAGTTCTTC
TRBV12-5	17	.	TRBJ1-3	few	CASGLGNQDRSGNTIYF	TGTGCTAGTGGTCTTGGGAACCAGGACCGCTCTGGAAACACCATATATTTT
TRBV20-1	11	.	TRBJ1-2	.	CSAERGYGYTF	TGCAGTGCTGAGAGGGGCTATGGCTACACCTTC
TRBV28	16	TRBD2	TRBJ2-1	.	CASSSPTSGSYDEQFF	TGTGCCAGCAGTTCCCCGACTAGCGGGAGTTATGATGAGCAGTTCTTC
TRBV12-3/TRBV12-4	15	.	TRBJ2-5	once	CASSFDARREETQYF	TGTGCCAGCAGTTTCGACGCTCGGAGGGAAGAGACCCAGTACTTC
TRBV18	14	TRBD2	TRBJ2-7	many	CASSPGSGTGEQYF	TGTGCCAGCTCACCGGGTAGCGGGACCGGCGAGCAGTACTTC
TRBV7-8	17	.	TRBJ2-1	many	CASSLRAAVQVYNEQFF	TGTGCCAGCAGCTTAAGGGCGGCAGTCCAAGTTTACAATGAGCAGTTCTTC
TRBV24-1	15	TRBD2	TRBJ2-1	few	CATGTSGTTYNEQFF	TGTGCCACCGGGACTAGCGGGACTACCTACAATGAGCAGTTCTTC
TRBV20-1	16	.	TRBJ2-5	.	CSAKVMGRSKEETQYF	TGCAGTGCCAAGGTTATGGGCAGGAGTAAGGAGGAGACCCAGTACTTC
TRBV29-1	14	TRBD2	TRBJ2-7	.	CSVARLAGTYEQYF	TGCAGCGTTGCCCGACTAGCGGGGACCTACGAGCAGTACTTC
TRBV15	16	TRBD2	TRBJ2-7	.	CATSISPLAGIGEQYF	TGTGCCACCAGCATCTCCCCACTAGCGGGAATCGGCGAGCAGTACTTC
TRBV28	15	TRBD2	TRBJ2-3	.	CASTKLAGITDTQYF	TGTGCCAGCACCAAGTTAGCGGGGATCACAGATACGCAGTATTTT
TRBV30	15	TRBD1	TRBJ2-1	.	CAWSARGRTYNEQFF	TGTGCCTGGAGCGCAAGGGGGCGCACCTACAATGAGCAGTTCTTC
TRBV5-1	17	TRBD2	TRBJ2-5	.	CASSFGLAGALRETQYF	TGCGCCAGCAGCTTCGGACTAGCGGGAGCTTTACGGGAGACCCAGTACTTC
TRBV25-1	17	TRBD1	TRBJ1-1	many	CASSDPTQSTGGKKAFF	TGTGCCAGCAGTGACCCCACCCAATCGACAGGGGGCAAGAAAGCTTTCTTT
TRBV7-2	15	.	TRBJ2-3	.	CASSLSGRGTDTQYF	TGTGCCAGCAGCTTATCCGGGAGAGGGACAGATACGCAGTATTTT
TRBV9	12	.	TRBJ2-7	.	CASSAGGYEQYF	TGTGCCAGCAGCGCCGGTGGCTACGAGCAGTACTTC